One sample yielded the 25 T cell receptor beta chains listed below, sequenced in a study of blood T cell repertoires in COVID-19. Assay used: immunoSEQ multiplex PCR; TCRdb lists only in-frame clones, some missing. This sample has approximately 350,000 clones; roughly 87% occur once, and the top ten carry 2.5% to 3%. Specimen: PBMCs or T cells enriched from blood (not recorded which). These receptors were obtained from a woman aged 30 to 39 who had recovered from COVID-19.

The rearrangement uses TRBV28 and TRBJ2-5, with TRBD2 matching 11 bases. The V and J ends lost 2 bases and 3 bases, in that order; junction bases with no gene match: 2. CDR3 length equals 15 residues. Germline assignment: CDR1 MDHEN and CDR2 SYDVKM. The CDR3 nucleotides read TGTGCCAGCAGTTTAAGACTAGCGGGGAAAGAGACCCAGTACTTC. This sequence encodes CASSLRLAGKETQYF.

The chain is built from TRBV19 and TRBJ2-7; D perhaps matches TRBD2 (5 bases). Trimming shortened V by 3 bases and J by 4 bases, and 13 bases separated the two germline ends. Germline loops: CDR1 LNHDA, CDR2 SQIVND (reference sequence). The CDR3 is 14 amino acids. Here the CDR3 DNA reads TGTGCCAGTAGTATGGACTCCTCGGGTTACGAGCAGTACTTC. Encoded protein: CASSMDSSGYEQYF.

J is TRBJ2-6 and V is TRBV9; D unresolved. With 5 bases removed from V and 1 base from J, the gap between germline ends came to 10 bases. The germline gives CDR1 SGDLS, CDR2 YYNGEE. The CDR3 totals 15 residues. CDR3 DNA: TGTGCCAGCAGAGCAACCGGGTCTGGGGCCAACGTCCTGACTTTC. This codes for CASRATGSGANVLTF.

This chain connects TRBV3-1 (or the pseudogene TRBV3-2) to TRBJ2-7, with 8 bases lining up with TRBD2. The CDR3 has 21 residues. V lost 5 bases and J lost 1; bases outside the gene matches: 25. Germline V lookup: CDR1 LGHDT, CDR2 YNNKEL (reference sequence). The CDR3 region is CASSSTLSGTRFFHRSYEQYF. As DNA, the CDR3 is TGTGCCAGCAGCTCCACCCTGTCCGGGACTAGGTTCTTTCATCGGTCCTACGAGCAGTACTTC.

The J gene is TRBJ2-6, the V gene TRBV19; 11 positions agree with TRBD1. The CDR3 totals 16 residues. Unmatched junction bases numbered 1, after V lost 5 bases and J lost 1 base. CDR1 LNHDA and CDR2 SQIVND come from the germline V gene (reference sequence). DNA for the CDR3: TGTGCCAGTAGTGGACAGGGGGCGTCTGGGGCCAACGTCCTGACTTTC. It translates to CASSGQGASGANVLTF.

Here the CDR3 DNA reads TGTGCCAGTAGTTTAACGGGGGGAATGAACACTGAAGCTTTCTTT. Its protein product is CASSLTGGMNTEAFF. The chain uses TRBV19 and TRBJ1-1, with D maybe TRBD1 (5 bases). The CDR3 totals 15 residues. Trimming took 5 bases from V and 0 from J, leaving 13 bases between them. The germline gives CDR1 LNHDA, CDR2 SQIVND (reference sequence).

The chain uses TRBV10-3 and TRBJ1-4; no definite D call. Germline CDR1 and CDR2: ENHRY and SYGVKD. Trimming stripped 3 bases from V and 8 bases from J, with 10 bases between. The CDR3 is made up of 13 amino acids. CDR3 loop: CAISDQNWEKLFF. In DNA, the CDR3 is TGTGCCATCAGTGATCAGAATTGGGAAAAACTGTTTTTT.

The CDR3 region has the DNA TGTGCCAGTAGGACAGGGGTTGGAAATCAGCCCCAGCATTTT. Translated, it gives CASRTGVGNQPQHF. The chain joins TRBV19 to TRBJ1-5, with TRBD1 matching over 8 bases. Trimming took 6 bases from V and 4 from J; bases not matched to a gene: 5. There are 14 residues in the CDR3. Germline V gene lookup returns CDR1 LNHDA and CDR2 SQIVND (reference sequence).

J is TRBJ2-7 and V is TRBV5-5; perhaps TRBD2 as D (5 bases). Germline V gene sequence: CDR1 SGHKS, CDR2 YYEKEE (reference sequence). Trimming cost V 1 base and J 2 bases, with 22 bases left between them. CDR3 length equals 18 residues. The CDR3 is CASSLYRSDSLPAYEQYF. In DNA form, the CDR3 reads TGTGCCAGCAGCTTGTACAGATCGGACTCCCTCCCCGCCTACGAGCAGTACTTC.

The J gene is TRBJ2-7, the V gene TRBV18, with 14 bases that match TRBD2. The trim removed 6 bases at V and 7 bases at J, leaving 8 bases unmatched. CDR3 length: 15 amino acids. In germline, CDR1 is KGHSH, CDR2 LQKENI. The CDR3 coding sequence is TGTGCCAGCTCCCGAGGACTAGCGGGAGGCGATGAGCAGTACTTC. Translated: CASSRGLAGGDEQYF. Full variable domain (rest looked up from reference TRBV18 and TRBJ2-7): NAGVMQNPRHLVRRRGQEARLRCSPMKGHSHVYWYRQLPEEGLKFMVYLQKENIIDESGMPKERFSAEFPKEGPSILRIQQVVRGDSAAYFCASSRGLAGGDEQYFGPGTRLTVT.

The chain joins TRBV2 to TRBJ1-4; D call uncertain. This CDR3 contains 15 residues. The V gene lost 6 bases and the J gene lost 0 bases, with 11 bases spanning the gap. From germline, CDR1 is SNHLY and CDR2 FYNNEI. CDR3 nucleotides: TGTGCCAGCAGGGGCATACTTTCAACTAATGAAAAACTGTTTTTT. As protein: CASRGILSTNEKLFF.

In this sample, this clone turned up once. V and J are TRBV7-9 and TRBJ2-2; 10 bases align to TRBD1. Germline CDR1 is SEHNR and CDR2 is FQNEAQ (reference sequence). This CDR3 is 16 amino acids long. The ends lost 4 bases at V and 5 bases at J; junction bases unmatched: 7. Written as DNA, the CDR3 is TGTGCCAGCAGCTCGACGACGGACAGGGGGACCGGGGAGCTGTTTTTT. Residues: CASSSTTDRGTGELFF. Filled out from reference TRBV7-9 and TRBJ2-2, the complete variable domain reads DTGVSQNPRHKITKRGQNVTFRCDPISEHNRLYWYRQTLGQGPEFLTYFQNEAQLEKSRLLSDRFSAERPKGSFSTLEIQRTEQGDSAMYLCASSSTTDRGTGELFFGEGSRLTVL.

The CDR3 nucleotides are TGTGCCAGCGGCCGGGATTATACCTACGAGCAGTACTTC. Residues: CASGRDYTYEQYF. V is TRBV2 and J is TRBJ2-7; possible D gene TRBD2, 5 bases. V was pared by 8 bases and J by 2 bases, with 13 bases between. In germline, CDR1 is SNHLY, CDR2 FYNNEI. The length of the CDR3 is 13 residues.

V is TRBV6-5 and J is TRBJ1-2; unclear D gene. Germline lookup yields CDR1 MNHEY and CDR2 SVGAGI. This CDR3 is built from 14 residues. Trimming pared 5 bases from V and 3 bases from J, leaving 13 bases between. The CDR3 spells CASSKPWQDYGYTF. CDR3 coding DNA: TGTGCCAGCAGTAAGCCGTGGCAGGACTATGGCTACACCTTC.

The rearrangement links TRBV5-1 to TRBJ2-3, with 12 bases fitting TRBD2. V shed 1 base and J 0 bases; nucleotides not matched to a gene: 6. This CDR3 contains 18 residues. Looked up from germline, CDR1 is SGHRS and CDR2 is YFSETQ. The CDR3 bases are TGCGCCAGCAGCTTGCGGCTAGCGGGAGGGTGGAGCACAGATACGCAGTATTTT. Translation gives CASSLRLAGGWSTDTQYF.

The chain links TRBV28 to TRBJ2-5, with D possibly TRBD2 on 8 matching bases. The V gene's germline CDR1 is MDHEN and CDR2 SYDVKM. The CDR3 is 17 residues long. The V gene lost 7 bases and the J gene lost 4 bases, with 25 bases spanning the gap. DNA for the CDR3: TGTGCCAGCACCCCTACAGGGGAGTTGGGACTAGGAGAGACCCAGTACTTC. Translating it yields CASTPTGELGLGETQYF.

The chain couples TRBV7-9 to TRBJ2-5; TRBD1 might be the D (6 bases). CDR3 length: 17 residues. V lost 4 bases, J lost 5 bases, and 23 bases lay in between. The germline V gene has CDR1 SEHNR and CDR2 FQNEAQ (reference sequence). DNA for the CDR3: TGTGCCAGCAGCTACTCGGGACAAGGGTTCCGCGTTGAGACCCAGTACTTC. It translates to CASSYSGQGFRVETQYF.

The CDR3 loop reads CASSPPVGTANYGYTF. The CDR3 bases are TGTGCCAGCTCACCACCGGTAGGGACAGCTAACTATGGCTACACCTTC. This sequence joins TRBV18 and TRBJ1-2; 7 bases line up with TRBD1. Unmatched junction bases numbered 4, after V lost 0 bases and J lost 0 bases. The CDR3 runs 16 residues. Germline CDR1 is KGHSH and CDR2 is LQKENI.

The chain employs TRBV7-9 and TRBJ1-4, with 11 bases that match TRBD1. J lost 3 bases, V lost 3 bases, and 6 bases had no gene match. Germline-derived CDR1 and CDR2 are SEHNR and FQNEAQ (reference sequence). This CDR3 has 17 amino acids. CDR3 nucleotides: TGTGCCAGCAGCTTCGGGACAGGGGGGGAGGCTAATGAAAAACTGTTTTTT. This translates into CASSFGTGGEANEKLFF.

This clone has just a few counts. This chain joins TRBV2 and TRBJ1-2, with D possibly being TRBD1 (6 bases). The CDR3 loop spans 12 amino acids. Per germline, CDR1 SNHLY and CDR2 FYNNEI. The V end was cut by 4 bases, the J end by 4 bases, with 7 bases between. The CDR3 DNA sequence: TGTGCCAGCAGTGGGGGGCCCTATGGCTACACCTTC. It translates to CASSGGPYGYTF. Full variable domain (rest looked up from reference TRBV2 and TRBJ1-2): EPEVTQTPSHQVTQMGQEVILRCVPISNHLYFYWYRQILGQKVEFLVSFYNNEISEKSEIFDDQFSVERPDGSNFTLKIRSTKLEDSAMYFCASSGGPYGYTFGSGTRLTVV.

The CDR3 loop reads CASRGGDTGANVLTF. CDR3 nucleotides: TGTGCCAGTAGGGGAGGGGATACTGGGGCCAACGTCCTGACTTTC. V is TRBV19 and J is TRBJ2-6; 7 bases are shared with TRBD2. CDR1 and CDR2 (germline): LNHDA, SQIVND (reference sequence). V was clipped by 6 bases and J by 2 bases; unmatched bases: 4. The CDR3 loop spans 15 amino acids.

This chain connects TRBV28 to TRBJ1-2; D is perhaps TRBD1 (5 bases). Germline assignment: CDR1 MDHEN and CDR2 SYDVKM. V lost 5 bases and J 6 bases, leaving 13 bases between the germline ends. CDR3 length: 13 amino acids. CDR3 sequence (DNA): TGTGCCAGCAGTCCCGGGACTCGGAATGGCTACACCTTC. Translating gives CASSPGTRNGYTF.

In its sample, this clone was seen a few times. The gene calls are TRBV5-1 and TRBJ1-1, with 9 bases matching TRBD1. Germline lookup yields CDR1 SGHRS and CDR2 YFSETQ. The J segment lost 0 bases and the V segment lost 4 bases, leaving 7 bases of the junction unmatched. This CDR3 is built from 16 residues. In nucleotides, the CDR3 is TGCGCCAGCAGCCCCGGGACAGGGAGTATGAACACTGAAGCTTTCTTT. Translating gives CASSPGTGSMNTEAFF.

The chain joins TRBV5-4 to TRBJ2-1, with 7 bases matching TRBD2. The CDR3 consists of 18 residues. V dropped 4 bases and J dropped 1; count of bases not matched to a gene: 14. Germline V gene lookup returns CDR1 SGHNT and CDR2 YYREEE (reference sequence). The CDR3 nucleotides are TGTGCCAGCAGCCGGGGGGAACGGGGCCCATCATCCTACAATGAGCAGTTCTTC. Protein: CASSRGERGPSSYNEQFF. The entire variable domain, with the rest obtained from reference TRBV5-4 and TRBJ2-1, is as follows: ETGVTQSPTHLIKTRGQQVTLRCSSQSGHNTVSWYQQALGQGPQFIFQYYREEENGRGNFPPRFSGLQFPNYSSELNVNALELDDSALYLCASSRGERGPSSYNEQFFGPGTRLTVL.

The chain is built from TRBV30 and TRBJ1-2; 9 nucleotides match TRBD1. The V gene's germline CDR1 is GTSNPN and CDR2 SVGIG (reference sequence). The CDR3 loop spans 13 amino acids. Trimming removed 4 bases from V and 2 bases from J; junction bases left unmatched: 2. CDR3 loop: CAWNGQGNYGYTF. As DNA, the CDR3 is TGTGCCTGGAATGGACAGGGGAACTATGGCTACACCTTC. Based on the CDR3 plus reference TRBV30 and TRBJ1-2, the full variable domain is SQTIHQWPATLVQPVGSPLSLECTVEGTSNPNLYWYRQAAGRGLQLLFYSVGIGQISSEVPQNLSASRPQDRQFILSSKKLLLSDSGFYLCAWNGQGNYGYTFGSGTRLTVV.